Each of the 6 T cell receptor beta chains below was sequenced from the same sample in a study of prognosis after radiotherapy for stage I lung cancer. Two-round multiplex PCR on genomic DNA was the method by which TCR beta CDR3 was amplified. First-round PCR, the initial amplification, used primers specific to each TRBV and TRBJ gene. TCRdb analysed the multiplex PCR reads with MiXCR anew, one entry per CDR3 protein. The sample carries some 36,000 distinct CDR3 sequences, around 22% recorded once. The material sequenced was PBMCs, taken before or after stereotactic body radiation therapy (not recorded which). All receptors derive from a donor of 50 years or more with non-small cell lung cancer.

V usage is TRBV6-4 and J usage is TRBJ1-3; D is perhaps TRBD1 (5 bases). Germline lookup yields CDR1 MRHNA and CDR2 SNTAGT. The V and J ends lost 6 bases and 6 bases respectively, with 24 bases between them. This CDR3 has 17 residues. The CDR3 region has the DNA TGTGCCAGCAGCCGTTGGGGCAGAACAGACCCTGTAAACACCATATATTTT. Its protein is CASSRWGRTDPVNTIYF.

Many counts were recorded for this clonotype. The chain uses TRBV20-1 and TRBJ2-1; 9 positions agree with TRBD2. CDR1 is DFQATT and CDR2 is SNEGSKA in the germline V gene (reference sequence). The CDR3 sequence is 15 residues long. The J segment lost 3 bases and the V segment lost 3 bases, leaving 6 bases of the junction unmatched. This CDR3 reads CSASAGTSNYNEQFF. The CDR3 DNA sequence: TGCAGTGCTAGCGCCGGGACTAGCAACTACAATGAGCAGTTCTTC.

At least ten counts were recorded for this clonotype. The CDR3 sequence: CASSLPGTAMGYEQYF. CDR3 nucleotides: TGTGCCAGCAGTTTACCTGGGACAGCAATGGGGTACGAGCAGTACTTC. The chain uses TRBV28 and TRBJ2-7, with TRBD1 matching 7 bases. Germline V gene sequence: CDR1 MDHEN, CDR2 SYDVKM. Trimming cost V 2 bases and J 4 bases; bases outside gene matches: 11. CDR3 length: 16 amino acids.

Many counts were recorded for this clonotype. The chain employs TRBV7-9 and TRBJ2-1; TRBD2 aligns across 11 bases. After removal of 2 bases from V and 5 bases from J, the junction contained 5 bases not matched to a gene. The germline CDR1 and CDR2 sequences are SEHNR and FQNEAQ (reference sequence). The CDR3 runs to 16 residues. CDR3 in DNA: TGTGCCAGCAGCTTAACCGGGACTAGCGGAAACAATGAGCAGTTCTTC. Residues: CASSLTGTSGNNEQFF. Filled out from reference TRBV7-9 and TRBJ2-1, the complete variable domain reads DTGVSQNPRHKITKRGQNVTFRCDPISEHNRLYWYRQTLGQGPEFLTYFQNEAQLEKSRLLSDRFSAERPKGSFSTLEIQRTEQGDSAMYLCASSLTGTSGNNEQFFGPGTRLTVL.

J is TRBJ1-1 and V is TRBV3-1; D is unclear. CDR3 length equals 14 residues. Trimming pared 0 bases from V and 6 bases from J, leaving 11 bases between. CDR1 and CDR2 (germline): LGHDT, YNNKEL (reference sequence). The CDR3 is CASSQDWNHAEAFF. CDR3 in DNA: TGTGCCAGCAGCCAAGATTGGAATCACGCTGAAGCTTTCTTT.

This clonotype came up a few times. It may be a read error: a sequence one base away is much more abundant. This chain links TRBV6-2 or TRBV6-3 with TRBJ2-5; a weak D match, TRBD2 (6 bases). Germline CDR1 reads MNHEY; CDR2 reads SVGEGT. CDR3 length equals 17 residues. The CDR3 region has the DNA TGTGCCAGCAGTGAGGGAAGCAGGCGGGGTAGAGGAGAGACCCGGTACTTC. Translation: CASSEGSRRGRGETRYF.